A single TCR beta chain is shown here with its context. Its antigen is not identified. Gene names are the mouse ones. The missing CDR3 end, 1 residue past where the read stops, is filled in from the germline J gene. Trimming cost V 6 bases and J 4 bases; bases outside gene matches: 3. CDR1 and CDR2 from the germline V gene are MNHDT and YYDKIL. This CDR3 is built from 13 residues. Data came from immunoSEQ multiplex PCR; TCRdb stores just in-frame clones and leaves some out. This table holds roughly 5,000 clones, 46% found once. Specified time point: mouse harvest day 7 after allogeneic transplant. Mouse grafts combined 10^7 T-cell-depleted bone marrow cells with 10^6 splenic CD5+ T cells. Tissues came from B6→BALB/c major-mismatch GVHD mice at day 7 or 14. These data belong to a study of tissue T cells after allogeneic stem cell transplantation. Regarding the study as a whole: In patients and mice, blood and spleen missed much of tissue repertoire. Anatomically similar tissues had similar TCR repertoires within each patient.

This clonotype was obtained from a female BALB/c mouse given C57BL/6 T cells with graft-versus-host disease after an allogeneic hematopoietic cell transplant. The specimen sequenced was skin. The rearrangement uses TRBV17 and TRBJ2-5; 8 bases align to TRBD1. The part of the CDR3 DNA that was read is TGTGCTAGCAGCAGGGACAGGAAAGACACCCAGTAC. As protein: CASSRDRKDTQY. The whole CDR3 protein is CASSRDRKDTQYF.